This is a list of T cell receptor beta chains from one sample in a study of cytotoxic CD8 clonotypes in ibrutinib-treated CLL. Repertoires were generated with immunoSEQ multiplex PCR, while TCRdb's copy carries only in-frame clones and drops some. The sample records 45,000 or so clones, more than 55% being singletons. The sequences come from PBMCs, collected after 24 months of ibrutinib treatment. Source of these receptors: a human donor with chronic lymphocytic leukemia. The CDR3 runs from the conserved cysteine through the conserved F or W. The order of the fields is J gene, V gene, D gene, clone size, CDR3 protein, CDR3 DNA. A D gene is named only where the DNA matches it firmly. The size field is filled for only some rows; it gives once, few, many or a size class.

TRBJ2-3,TRBV2,.,few,CASSLSTDTQYF,TGTGCCAGCAGTCTATCCACAGATACGCAGTATTTT
TRBJ1-6,TRBV13,.,few,CASRTYNSPLHF,TGTGCCAGCAGGACCTATAATTCACCCCTCCACTTT
TRBJ2-2,TRBV13,.,medium-sized,CASSSGTGYTGELFF,TGTGCCAGCAGCTCCGGGACGGGGTACACCGGGGAGCTGTTTTTT
TRBJ2-3,TRBV18,.,.,CASSPPSGDTQYF,TGTGCCAGCTCACCACCCAGTGGAGATACGCAGTATTTT
TRBJ1-5,TRBV6-1,.,.,CAISESGTLSNQPQHF,TGTGCCATCAGTGAGTCGGGAACACTTAGCAATCAGCCCCAGCATTTT
TRBJ2-7,TRBV10-3,.,.,CAISETGLPEQYF,TGTGCCATCAGTGAGACGGGGCTGCCCGAGCAGTACTTC
TRBJ2-1,TRBV5-4,TRBD1,.,CASSRSRQGDYNEQFF,TGTGCCAGCAGCCGCTCCCGACAGGGAGACTACAATGAGCAGTTCTTC
TRBJ2-2,TRBV2,.,once,CASWARGTGELFF,TGTGCCAGCTGGGCCAGGGGTACCGGGGAGCTGTTTTTT
TRBJ2-5,TRBV19,.,.,CASSNLQETQYF,TGTGCCAGTAGTAACTTACAAGAGACCCAGTACTTC
TRBJ2-7,TRBV7-9,.,.,CASSHRDNSYEQYF,TGTGCCAGCAGCCATCGGGACAACTCCTACGAGCAGTACTTC
TRBJ1-2,TRBV7-9,.,.,CASSLSTNDYGYTF,TGTGCCAGCAGCTTATCAACCAACGACTATGGCTACACCTTC
TRBJ1-5,TRBV10-3,.,.,CAISESKEQPQHF,TGTGCCATCAGTGAGTCGAAGGAGCAGCCCCAGCATTTT
TRBJ2-5,TRBV7-7,TRBD1,.,CASSVGQAGETQYF,TGTGCTAGCAGTGTTGGACAGGCTGGGGAGACCCAGTACTTC
TRBJ2-3,TRBV6-1,TRBD1,.,CAGGTGNTDTQYF,TGTGCCGGCGGGACAGGGAACACAGATACGCAGTATTTT